What follows describes a single T cell receptor (beta chain). It has no known antigen specificity. Base qualities are not recorded, but no much larger clone differs from it by a single base. Taken from the germline V gene, the CDR1 and CDR2 loops are SGHRS and YFSETQ. Spanning cysteine to phenylalanine, the CDR3 consists of 13 amino acids. The sequence is cut down to CDR3 DNA, 39 bases in frame from base 1. V is cut by 7 bases and J by 2 bases, and the space between the germline ends is 12 bases. Using the deep immunoSEQ assay, multiplex PCR amplified TCR CDR3 regions from genomic DNA. Extracted genomic DNA from each cell subset was spread evenly across all wells of several immunoSEQ 96-well plates, with each plate serving as a replicate. Each replicate PCR for sorted subsets received about 220 ng genomic DNA, equal to about 30,000 T cell genomes. Purified libraries were measured with a Qubit 3.0 fluorometer, size-checked on a Bioanalyzer 2100, and measured again with the KAPA Library Quantification kit. Each immunoSEQ 96-well plate was sequenced on its own single-read 150-cycle Illumina NextSeq 550 flow cell. In the authors' own workflow: The immunoSEQ output contained only junctional sequences without quality scores, so filtering could not match that applied to full-length reads. Sequences were annotated with PyIR, a Python wrapper for IgBLAST v1.9, and V/J genes and CDR3 were assigned using IMGT germline references. Reads were filtered out if the reads had weak V/J assignments (E-value above 1e-6), no CDR3, stop codons, out-of-frame junctions, or ambiguous translated residues. V3J clonotypes were defined by identical inferred V gene, J gene, and CDR3 amino acid sequence. The percentage overlap between two repertoires was calculated by dividing the number of shared unique clonotypes by the size of the smaller repertoire. Repertoire richness was assessed with RTK rarefaction, the Chao1 estimator, and Recon v2.1 estimates of unobserved clonotypes. Generation probabilities for all TCRbeta clonotypes obtained by the gDNA method from a handful of donors were computed using OLGA. The source is immuneACCESS, and TCRdb retained only in-frame sequences with V and J called. Part of the clones is not carried over; for the studies checked, unresolved V genes explain less than half of this, and the remainder is unexplained. V, J and clone size reflect that table, while D and trimming were determined from the DNA. For this sample the table gives some 2.3 million clones, of which approximately 93% were detected only once. Clones ranked in the top ten supply 0.39% of the sample.

These data are taken from a study of shared clonotypes between healthy human individuals (TCRdb year 2020). With regard to the full study: The cohort included three men and a couple of women between 18 and 49 years of age. For each donor, three plates each were used for CD4 naive and CD4 memory, two plates were used for CD8 naive, and one plate was used for CD8 memory. Between about 0.94 and 8.9 billion PBMCs per donor were obtained by leukapheresis. To increase sequencing depth and limit assay-specific biases, TCR repertoire library preparation and sequencing were carried out by different laboratories using diverse techniques. The study deeply sequenced blood TCR repertoires of about 5 healthy adults to estimate repertoire size and the extent of clonotype sharing between individuals.

Donors were healthy HIV-negative adults with no recently reported acute infections or vaccinations. Every donor was a Caucasian adult residing in Nashville, Tennessee, USA. CD4+ T cells were enriched by magnetic negative selection; naive cells were then positively selected on CD45RA, and the negative fraction formed the memory subset. After blood collection by leukapheresis, PBMCs were isolated using Ficoll-Histopaque density gradient centrifugation and then cryopreserved in the vapor phase of liquid nitrogen. Analytical flow cytometry was used to check the purity and quantity of each magnetically sorted T cell population. Genomic DNA was isolated from every sorted fraction and measured by UV absorbance on a Nanodrop 2000c. The full study reports these points: Higher generation probabilities were observed for clonotypes shared by all four sorted-subset donors than for non-shared clonotypes. Across four donors, approximately 4.6% of naive CD4, 3% to 4% of naive CD8, 2% to 2.5% of memory CD4, and roughly 0.41% of memory CD8 clonotypes were shared. Pairwise subsampling indicated that sequencing depth was expected to affect the degree of clonotype sharing among donors. Incomplete sequencing was indicated by rarefaction of sorted-subset datasets, despite the large sequencing depth. Because the study included only a small number of donors, the genetic and exposure-history diversity represented was limited. Only blood was sampled, and tissue TCR repertoires likely differ from those in blood. Naive subsets generally had larger estimated clonotype richness than memory subsets.

Material: naive CD4+ T cells from PBMCs. Reading the label with the study, this specimen's cell subset or site is: CD45RA+ positively selected. The sequence joins TRBV5-1 to TRBJ2-5; the D element might be TRBD1 or TRBD2, as each aligns at 6 bases. This receptor was obtained from a man aged 18 to 29 in good health. Some clones in this sample may be carry-over from other donors' samples. The CDR3 here reads CASGGGTQETQYF. The bases are TGCGCCAGCGGTGGAGGGACACAAGAGACCCAGTACTTC.